The 18 T cell receptor beta chains below come from one sample, sequenced in a study of PD-L1 blockade in urothelial cancer (dated by TCRdb to 2017 to 2019). In the paper's terms, the time point label means: peripheral blood 6 weeks after treatment start. Library method: the immunoSEQ multiplex PCR assay. The table was pulled from immuneACCESS by TCRdb, which kept in-frame rearrangements only. Such tables lose some clones; where checked, under half of the loss comes from unresolved V genes, and the rest has no known cause. Here the sample has tens of thousands of clones; approximately 85% occur a single time. Under 2.5% of the sample goes to the ten largest clones. The input for sequencing was PBMCs, taken around atezolizumab (anti-PD-L1) treatment. These receptors were obtained from a man aged 50 to 59 with urothelial cancer.

A few counts support this clone. The chain couples TRBV19 to TRBJ1-5, with a tentative D call TRBD1 (5 bases). Germline V gives CDR1 LNHDA, CDR2 SQIVND (reference sequence). The CDR3 extends over 15 amino acids. Deletions cut 7 bases from V and 7 bases from J, with 20 bases between. CDR3: CASNGQGLEEQPQHF. Here the CDR3 DNA reads TGTGCCAGTAACGGCCAGGGCCTAGAAGAACAGCCCCAGCATTTT.

V usage is TRBV28 and J usage is TRBJ2-7; D may be TRBD1 (6 bases). CDR1 is MDHEN, CDR2 SYDVKM, per germline. The ends were cut back, 3 bases at V and 1 base at J, with 13 bases in the middle. The CDR3 runs to 15 residues. Here the CDR3 reads CASSLVGAISYEQYF. In nucleotides, the CDR3 is TGTGCCAGCAGTTTGGTGGGGGCTATTTCCTACGAGCAGTACTTC.

The CDR3 protein is CASSPDTIDQPQHF. The CDR3 coding sequence is TGTGCCAGCAGTCCAGACACAATTGATCAGCCCCAGCATTTT. The chain couples TRBV6-6 to TRBJ1-5, with D hard to call. Between the trimmed V and J ends, which lost 5 bases and 5 bases, there was a span of 13 bases. CDR1 is MNHNY and CDR2 is SVGAGI in the germline V gene (reference sequence). This CDR3 is built from 14 residues.

The DNA of the CDR3 is TGTGCCAGCAGCTCCAAAATCCCTGCGAATGAGCAGTTCTTC. Translation: CASSSKIPANEQFF. The chain is built from TRBV7-2 and TRBJ2-1; the D is unclear. Between the trimmed V and J ends, which lost 4 bases and 7 bases, there was a span of 14 bases. This CDR3 comprises 14 residues. CDR1 is SGHTA and CDR2 is FQGNSA in the germline V gene.

V is TRBV10-2 and J is TRBJ1-1; weak D call: TRBD1 (5 bases). Looked up from germline, CDR1 is WSHSY and CDR2 is SAAADI. Trimming stripped 5 bases from V and 4 bases from J, with 11 bases between. This CDR3 is 13 amino acids long. As DNA, the CDR3 is TGCGCCAGCAGTCTGGGGCAGGTCACTGAAGCTTTCTTT. Amino acid sequence: CASSLGQVTEAFF.

J is TRBJ2-4 and V is TRBV4-1, with 8 nucleotides matching TRBD1. Germline CDR1 is MGHRA and CDR2 is YSYEKL. There are 17 residues in the CDR3. J gave up 7 bases and V 0 bases, and 11 bases lay outside the gene matches. The CDR3 DNA follows: TGCGCCAGCAGCCAAGAGAAAGTAGGGACAGGAGGTAACATTCAGTACTTC. The encoded protein is CASSQEKVGTGGNIQYF.

In this sample, this clone turned up a few times. The V and J genes are TRBV4-3 and TRBJ2-7; unclear D gene. Trimming removed 4 bases at V and 0 bases at J, with 10 bases between. This CDR3 is 14 amino acids long. Germline assignment: CDR1 LGHNA and CDR2 YSLEER. CDR3 sequence reads: CASSLWLDSYEQYF. The CDR3 nucleotides are TGCGCCAGCAGCCTGTGGCTTGACTCCTACGAGCAGTACTTC.

A single count supports this clone. The chain uses TRBV28 and TRBJ2-7; no firm D call. V was pared by 5 bases and J by 5 bases, with 19 bases between. CDR1 is MDHEN and CDR2 is SYDVKM in the germline V gene. This CDR3 has 15 residues. CDR3 sequence reads: CASSTTGSWSDEQYF. In nucleotides, the CDR3 is TGTGCCAGCAGTACTACCGGGTCGTGGAGCGACGAGCAGTACTTC. Using reference TRBV28 and TRBJ2-7 for the parts outside the CDR3, the full variable domain is DVKVTQSSRYLVKRTGEKVFLECVQDMDHENMFWYRQDPGLGLRLIYFSYDVKMKEKGDIPEGYSVSREKKERFSLILESASTNQTSMYLCASSTTGSWSDEQYFGPGTRLTVT.

The V gene is TRBV4-3, the J gene TRBJ2-5; 7 nucleotides match TRBD1. Trimming at V came to 5 bases and at J to 0 bases, leaving 9 bases not matched to a gene. The germline V gene has CDR1 LGHNA and CDR2 YSLEER. CDR3 length equals 16 residues. The CDR3 coding sequence is TGCGCCAGCAGCAATAACCGACAGGGTAACCAAGAGACCCAGTACTTC. Its protein product is CASSNNRQGNQETQYF.

This clone appeared a few times. The chain has TRBV5-1 and TRBJ2-7; TRBD2 might be the D (6 bases). Germline V gene data show CDR1 as SGHRS and CDR2 as YFSETQ. CDR3 length equals 12 residues. With 2 bases removed from V and 8 bases from J, the gap between germline ends came to 11 bases. Here the CDR3 DNA reads TGCGCCAGCAGCTTCGGGGGTGGACAGCAGTACTTC. It codes for CASSFGGGQQYF.

This clone turned up a few times. The rearrangement links TRBV6-6 to TRBJ1-3, with TRBD1 matching over 8 bases. The V segment lost 7 bases and the J segment 2 bases; nucleotides outside the gene matches: 10. CDR3 size: 16 residues. Looked up from germline, CDR1 is MNHNY and CDR2 is SVGAGI (reference sequence). CDR3 in amino acids: CASTFGQGNTGNTIYF. In DNA, the CDR3 is TGTGCCAGCACCTTCGGACAGGGTAATACTGGAAACACCATATATTTT.

The chain joins TRBV19 to TRBJ2-2; 12 positions agree with TRBD2. The germline gives CDR1 LNHDA, CDR2 SQIVND (reference sequence). V lost 1 base to trimming and J lost 5 bases; unmatched junction nucleotides: 8. The CDR3 loop spans 18 amino acids. CDR3: CASSIVQTSGRRTGELFF. The DNA of the CDR3 is TGTGCCAGTAGTATAGTCCAGACTAGCGGGAGAAGAACCGGGGAGCTGTTTTTT.

The CDR3 region is CASSLGTTSNQPQHF. The DNA for the CDR3 is TGTGCCAGCAGCTTAGGCACTACTAGCAATCAGCCCCAGCATTTT. V gene TRBV7-9 combines with J gene TRBJ1-5; D gene unclear. The V and J ends lost 1 base and 0 bases respectively, with 7 bases between them. The CDR3 totals 15 residues. The germline CDR1 and CDR2 sequences are SEHNR and FQNEAQ (reference sequence).

The gene calls are TRBV7-8 and TRBJ2-5; weak D call: TRBD1 (5 bases). Germline lookup yields CDR1 SGHVS and CDR2 FQNEAQ. The CDR3 extends over 14 amino acids. The V gene lost 1 base and the J gene lost 6 bases, with 12 bases spanning the gap. CDR3 sequence reads: CASSLERVGQTQYF. DNA of the CDR3: TGTGCCAGCAGCTTAGAACGGGTGGGGCAGACCCAGTACTTC.

The chain carries TRBV27 and TRBJ1-2, with 9 bases that match TRBD1. The V and J ends lost 5 bases and 4 bases, in that order; junction bases with no gene match: 8. The V gene's germline CDR1 is MNHEY and CDR2 SMNVEV (reference sequence). The CDR3 is 15 amino acids. CDR3 sequence (DNA): TGTGCCAGCAGTCTCGGGACAGGGTCTGCCTATGGCTACACCTTC. It specifies CASSLGTGSAYGYTF.

In DNA form, the CDR3 reads TGTGCCAGCAGCCAGGGACTAGCGGGAGATATAGATACGCAGTATTTT. Residues: CASSQGLAGDIDTQYF. V gene TRBV11-3 combines with J gene TRBJ2-3; 14 nucleotides agree with TRBD2. The length of the CDR3 is 16 residues. Per germline, CDR1 SGHNT and CDR2 YENEEA. J was trimmed by 5 bases and V by 5 bases; bases with no gene match: 6.

This clone was found a few times. The chain employs TRBV18 and TRBJ1-4, with 8 nucleotides matching TRBD1. Germline trimming cut 4 bases from V and 5 bases from J; bases unmatched to any gene: 6. CDR3 length: 15 amino acids. CDR1 and CDR2 from the germline V gene are KGHSH and LQKENI. Here the CDR3 reads CASSLSRTGNEKLFF. The CDR3 DNA reads TGTGCCAGCTCACTATCTAGGACAGGGAATGAAAAACTGTTTTTT.

The chain uses TRBV11-2 and TRBJ2-1; TRBD1 agrees at 7 bases. The CDR3 runs 14 residues. CDR1 is SGHAT and CDR2 is FQNNGV in the germline V gene. V shed 5 bases and J 0 bases; nucleotides not matched to a gene: 1. CDR3 amino acids: CASSDRVSYNEQFF. For the CDR3, the DNA is TGTGCCAGCAGCGACAGGGTCTCCTACAATGAGCAGTTCTTC.